Listed below are T cell receptor beta chains from one sample, sequenced in a study of post-analysis software for immune sequencing data. TCRdb reprocessed the PCR reads via MiXCR and lists one record per CDR3 protein. This table holds about 540,000 distinct CDR3 sequences, roughly 34% found once. The sample was blood. The receptor source for this set is a girl under 18 with multiple sclerosis. Each CDR3 is given with its conserved first and last residue. The D gene is left open where the match is weak. Clone size is not always given. Where it is, it says once, few, many or a class for expanded clones.

TGCGCCAGCAGCCTCCGGACAGGGGCAGATGGCTACACCTTC	CASSLRTGADGYTF	TRBV4-1	TRBJ1-2	many	TRBD1
TGTGCCAGCAGCTTAGTGGTGACAAGGTACAATGAGCAGTTCTTC	CASSLVVTRYNEQFF	TRBV7-9	TRBJ2-1	NA	NA
TGTGCCAGCAGTAAGGAGAGGGGGAGCAATCAGCCCCAGCATTTT	CASSKERGSNQPQHF	TRBV6-1	TRBJ1-5	NA	NA
TGTGCCAGCAGCCCCAGGGTGCCCTACGAGCAGTACTTC	CASSPRVPYEQYF	TRBV7-2	TRBJ2-7	NA	NA
TGTGCCAGCAGCGGAGGACAGGGCGGGAACTATGGCTACACCTTC	CASSGGQGGNYGYTF	TRBV9	TRBJ1-2	few	TRBD1
TGTGCCAGCAGTTACGGCGGGGCGATCAGGACCGGGGAGCTGTTTTTT	CASSYGGAIRTGELFF	TRBV6-6	TRBJ2-2	NA	NA
TGCGCCAGCAGCTTGCTAGGAAGAAACTCTGGGGCCAACGTCCTGACTTTC	CASSLLGRNSGANVLTF	TRBV5-1	TRBJ2-6	few	NA
TGTGCCAGCAGCTCCCCGGGACAGGGGTTTCACGAGCAGTACTTC	CASSSPGQGFHEQYF	TRBV7-9	TRBJ2-7	few	TRBD1
TGTGCCAGCAGCCCTCATCCGTCCTACGAGCAGTACTTC	CASSPHPSYEQYF	TRBV12-3/TRBV12-4	TRBJ2-7	NA	NA
TGTGCCAGCAGTTTTGGGGCACCTGGGGACTCATCCTACGAGCAGTACTTC	CASSFGAPGDSSYEQYF	TRBV28	TRBJ2-7	NA	NA
TGTGCCAGCAGCCAAGTTGACTTTCGGGAGACCCAGTACTTC	CASSQVDFRETQYF	TRBV14	TRBJ2-5	NA	NA
TGTGCCAGCGGCTACCCGCCCAGTTACGAGCAGTTCTTC	CASGYPPSYEQFF	TRBV7-9	TRBJ2-1	NA	NA
TGTGCCAGCAGCCCAGGACAGTACAATCGGCCCCAGCATTTT	CASSPGQYNRPQHF	TRBV7-2	TRBJ1-5	NA	NA
TGTGCCAGCAAAGGCAGACGCCACTCCTACAATGAGCAGTACTTC	CASKGRRHSYNEQYF	TRBV6-5	TRBJ2-7	NA	NA
TGCGCCAGCAGCCAAGAGGAGACTTCAGTCCAGCCCCAGCATTTT	CASSQEETSVQPQHF	TRBV4-1	TRBJ1-5	NA	NA
TGCGCCAGCAGCTCCCTAGGGGGGGCGGAAGGCTACACCTTC	CASSSLGGAEGYTF	TRBV5-1	TRBJ1-2	few	NA
TGTGCCATCAGTGAGTGGGGCACAGATACGCAGTATTTT	CAISEWGTDTQYF	TRBV10-3	TRBJ2-3	few	NA
TGCGCCAGCAGCCAAATGCAGGGAGGGGAGACCCAGTACTTC	CASSQMQGGETQYF	TRBV4-1	TRBJ2-5	few	TRBD2
TGTGCCAGCAGTCCTGGGACAGGGGCGAATCAGCCCCAGCATTTT	CASSPGTGANQPQHF	TRBV12-3/TRBV12-4	TRBJ1-5	NA	TRBD1
TGTGCCAGCAGAGACAGGGGGAGGACTGAAGCTTTCTTT	CASRDRGRTEAFF	TRBV6-5	TRBJ1-1	NA	TRBD1
TGTGCCATCAGGACGACAGGGATAAGGCACGGGGAGCAGTACTTC	CAIRTTGIRHGEQYF	TRBV10-3	TRBJ2-4	NA	TRBD1
TGTGCCAGCAGCTTAAGTGGGACTAGAAACACCGGGGAGCTGTTTTTT	CASSLSGTRNTGELFF	TRBV7-3	TRBJ2-2	few	TRBD2
TGTGCCAGCAGTTACGGGCAGGGGGCGGATGAGCAGTTCTTC	CASSYGQGADEQFF	TRBV6-6	TRBJ2-1	NA	TRBD1
TGCGCCAGCAGCTCGACCGGACAGGGCGGCCATGGAAACATTCAGTACTTC	CASSSTGQGGHGNIQYF	TRBV5-1	TRBJ2-4	NA	TRBD1
TGTGCCAGCAGCTCAGGGCCCGGACGGGGTCTTGGCTACACCTTC	CASSSGPGRGLGYTF	TRBV28	TRBJ1-2	NA	NA
TGCGCCAGCAGCCAAGGAATCAGGGCAGCTTTCAATGAGCAGTTCTTC	CASSQGIRAAFNEQFF	TRBV4-1	TRBJ2-1	NA	NA
TGTGCCAGCAGTCCCCGGGGAGGGCCCTACGAGCAGTACTTC	CASSPRGGPYEQYF	TRBV7-3	TRBJ2-7	few	TRBD2
TGTGCCAGCAGTGAAGGACAGGTTGGCAATGAGCAGTTCTTC	CASSEGQVGNEQFF	TRBV6-1	TRBJ2-1	few	NA
TGCAGTGCCGACATAGGGACTAGCGCAACAGATACGCAGTATTTT	CSADIGTSATDTQYF	TRBV20-1	TRBJ2-3	NA	TRBD2
TGTGCCAGCAGGACAACACGCAACACCGGGGAGCTGTTTTTT	CASRTTRNTGELFF	TRBV11-2	TRBJ2-2	once	NA
TGCAGTGCAAAGAACCCGGGACTAGCGCAAGAGACCCAGTACTTC	CSAKNPGLAQETQYF	TRBV20-1	TRBJ2-5	many	TRBD2
TGTGCCAGCAGCCAATCGGAGGGGATCGATCAGCCCCAGCATTTT	CASSQSEGIDQPQHF	TRBV3-1	TRBJ1-5	NA	NA
TGCAGCGTTGGGGTGGGCTCTACCTCCGAGCAGTACTTC	CSVGVGSTSEQYF	TRBV29-1	TRBJ2-7	many	NA
TGTGCCAGCAGCCCTGGGACAGGCTTACCCAGGGATCAGCCCCAGCATTTT	CASSPGTGLPRDQPQHF	TRBV7-4	TRBJ1-5	NA	TRBD1
TGTGCTAGTGCTCCGACGAGGTTGGACGAAAAACTGTTTTTT	CASAPTRLDEKLFF	TRBV12-5	TRBJ1-4	NA	NA
TGCAGTGCTAGCGCCCCAGCGACTGCGCCCAATGGGCAGTACTTC	CSASAPATAPNGQYF	TRBV20-1	TRBJ2-5	few	NA
TGTGCCAGCAAGGAGCGGGGGCTGAACAATGAGCAGTTCTTC	CASKERGLNNEQFF	TRBV2	TRBJ2-1	once	TRBD2
TGCGCCAGCAGCTTACAACAGGCCCGAGAAGCTTTCTTT	CASSLQQAREAFF	TRBV5-1	TRBJ1-1	once	NA
TGTGCCAGCAGTCTGCAATCTAAACTCGATGAGCAGTTCTTC	CASSLQSKLDEQFF	TRBV6-6	TRBJ2-1	few	NA
TGTGCCAGCAGCTTAAAAAGTCCCGGGACTACCTACAATGAGCAGTACTTC	CASSLKSPGTTYNEQYF	TRBV7-3	TRBJ2-7	NA	TRBD2
TGCGCCAGCAGTGCTGGAACCAATCAGCCCCAGCATTTT	CASSAGTNQPQHF	TRBV10-1	TRBJ1-5	NA	NA
TGCAGTGCCCCCCGTTTTCCATCTAACTATGGCTACACCTTC	CSAPRFPSNYGYTF	TRBV20-1	TRBJ1-2	NA	NA
TGTGCCATCAGCCCAGGCCAGGTCACCGGGGAGCTGTTTTTT	CAISPGQVTGELFF	TRBV10-3	TRBJ2-2	NA	NA
TGTGCCAGCAGGCTAATGGACCGGGGGGGCACTGAAGCTTTCTTT	CASRLMDRGGTEAFF	TRBV28	TRBJ1-1	NA	NA
TGTGCCAGCAGCTTAGATTATGCGGTTCCCTCCTACGAGCAGTACTTC	CASSLDYAVPSYEQYF	TRBV11-2	TRBJ2-7	NA	NA
TGTGCCAGCAGTTTCGGATGGACCTACACCTTC	CASSFGWTYTF	TRBV12-3/TRBV12-4	TRBJ1-2	NA	NA
TGTGCCAGCAGCTTTACGACTGACCCTAACTATGGCTACACCTTC	CASSFTTDPNYGYTF	TRBV7-9	TRBJ1-2	few	NA
TGCAGCGTTGCGCCCCAGGGTACTATGTTGCCTAGCAATCAGCCCCAGCATTTT	CSVAPQGTMLPSNQPQHF	TRBV29-1	TRBJ1-5	NA	NA
TGCAGTGCTATAGGACTAGCGGGGGGAGCCCAAGAGACCCAGTACTTC	CSAIGLAGGAQETQYF	TRBV20-1	TRBJ2-5	NA	TRBD2
TGCAGCGTCATGATGGGTATCGGGGGGCAGTTCTTC	CSVMMGIGGQFF	TRBV29-1	TRBJ2-1	many	NA
TGTGCCAGCAGACACGGGACAGAAAAGATCTATAATTCACCCCTCCACTTT	CASRHGTEKIYNSPLHF	TRBV6-1	TRBJ1-6	few	TRBD1
TGCAGTGCTAGAGTTCCTGCGGGGAGCTACGAGCAGTACTTC	CSARVPAGSYEQYF	TRBV20-1	TRBJ2-7	NA	NA
TGTGCCAGCAGCCTGCGGACTAGCGGGGGGGCCCATGAGCAGTTCTTC	CASSLRTSGGAHEQFF	TRBV7-3	TRBJ2-1	NA	TRBD2
TGCGCCAGCAGCCCATCCGACAGCCTCGAGCAGTACTTC	CASSPSDSLEQYF	TRBV5-1	TRBJ2-7	many	NA
TGTGCCAGCAGCCAAAGGAGGAGTGAGCAGTTCTTC	CASSQRRSEQFF	TRBV14	TRBJ2-1	few	NA
TGCAGTGCGAACCACGGACAGGGAGAGTGGGCCTATGGCTACACCTTC	CSANHGQGEWAYGYTF	TRBV20-1	TRBJ1-2	once	TRBD1
TGCGCCAGCAGCTTTAGCGGGGGAGACTACAATGAGCAGTTCTTC	CASSFSGGDYNEQFF	TRBV5-1	TRBJ2-1	few	TRBD2
TGCGCCAGCCGTGGGGGAGCCGGGGAGCGGTTTTTT	CASRGGAGERFF	TRBV5-1	TRBJ2-2	NA	NA
TGTGCCAGCAGTTCCTTAAGACTAGCGGGGGGCCGCAAAAACATTCAGTACTTC	CASSSLRLAGGRKNIQYF	TRBV27	TRBJ2-4	NA	TRBD2
TGTGCCAGCAGCCAAGGTAGTAGGGGCTACACCTTC	CASSQGSRGYTF	TRBV3-1	TRBJ1-2	few	NA